A selection of T cell receptor beta chains follows, all from one sample in a study of T cell changes during pregnancy in multiple sclerosis. Libraries were prepared by immunoSEQ multiplex PCR; TCRdb keeps only in-frame clonotypes and omits some of them. This sample has roughly 57,000 clones, with around 94% found just once. The sequences come from CD8+ T cells from peripheral blood mononuclear cells, collected after pregnancy. These receptors originate from a female donor with multiple sclerosis, enrolled in a pregnancy study. The CDR3 runs from the conserved cysteine through the conserved F or W. Fields, in order: D gene, V gene, clone size, J gene, CDR3 DNA, CDR3 protein. The D gene is left open where the match is weak. Size is omitted from some rows. Given values are once, few, many or a class for expanded clones.

d_gene: TRBD2
v_gene: TRBV9
abundance: -
j_gene: TRBJ2-7
CDR3nt: TGTGCCAGCAGCGCTAGCGGGAGGGCCGGGTACGAGCAGTACTTC
CDR3aa: CASSASGRAGYEQYF

d_gene: TRBD1
v_gene: TRBV19
abundance: -
j_gene: TRBJ1-5
CDR3nt: TGTGCCAGTCACTCCCCGGGACAGCTGGATCAGCCCCAGCATTTT
CDR3aa: CASHSPGQLDQPQHF

d_gene: TRBD1
v_gene: TRBV28
abundance: -
j_gene: TRBJ1-2
CDR3nt: TGTGCCAGCAGTTTATGGACAGGGGAGAACTATGGCTACACCTTC
CDR3aa: CASSLWTGENYGYTF

d_gene: -
v_gene: TRBV14
abundance: -
j_gene: TRBJ1-1
CDR3nt: TGTGCCAGCAGCCAAGATCTCGGGACATTGATGAACACTGAAGCTTTCTTT
CDR3aa: CASSQDLGTLMNTEAFF

d_gene: TRBD2
v_gene: TRBV5-1
abundance: -
j_gene: TRBJ2-1
CDR3nt: TGCGCCAGCAGCTTGGGGGCCGGGAGGGAGCAGTTCTTC
CDR3aa: CASSLGAGREQFF

d_gene: -
v_gene: TRBV4-1
abundance: once
j_gene: TRBJ1-2
CDR3nt: TGCGCCAGTAGGGAGGGGGTTGCGCTTCGGGATGTTGGCTACACCTTC
CDR3aa: CASREGVALRDVGYTF

d_gene: TRBD1
v_gene: TRBV4-1
abundance: few
j_gene: TRBJ1-1
CDR3nt: TGCGCCAGCAGGTTCACAGGGGAGAACACTGAAGCTTTCTTT
CDR3aa: CASRFTGENTEAFF

d_gene: TRBD2
v_gene: TRBV2
abundance: -
j_gene: TRBJ2-1
CDR3nt: TGTGCCAGCAGTGAAGGCGGACTAGGGTTGGTCTATGAGCAGTTCTTC
CDR3aa: CASSEGGLGLVYEQFF

d_gene: TRBD1
v_gene: TRBV15
abundance: once
j_gene: TRBJ1-5
CDR3nt: TGTGCCACCAGTACAGGGGGAGATGGCAATCAGCCCCAGCATTTT
CDR3aa: CATSTGGDGNQPQHF

d_gene: TRBD1
v_gene: TRBV6-1
abundance: -
j_gene: TRBJ1-1
CDR3nt: TGTGCCAGCAGTGATGAAGGGGGACAGCGGGAAGCTTTCTTT
CDR3aa: CASSDEGGQREAFF

d_gene: -
v_gene: TRBV7-6
abundance: -
j_gene: TRBJ1-4
CDR3nt: TGTGCCAGCAGCTATGGGGGGTCAGGGCTGTTTTTT
CDR3aa: CASSYGGSGLFF

d_gene: TRBD2
v_gene: TRBV5-5
abundance: -
j_gene: TRBJ2-7
CDR3nt: TGTGCCAGCAGCTTTAGCGGGAGTGGGTACGAGCAGTACTTC
CDR3aa: CASSFSGSGYEQYF

d_gene: TRBD2
v_gene: TRBV10-1
abundance: -
j_gene: TRBJ2-1
CDR3nt: TGCGCCAGTTTAGCGGGAGGGTTTTGCAACAATGAGCAGTTCTTC
CDR3aa: CASLAGGFCNNEQFF

d_gene: -
v_gene: TRBV12-1
abundance: -
j_gene: TRBJ2-7
CDR3nt: TGTGCCAGCAGCCGGAGCGACTACGAGCAGTACTTC
CDR3aa: CASSRSDYEQYF

d_gene: TRBD1
v_gene: TRBV7-8
abundance: -
j_gene: TRBJ1-1
CDR3nt: TGTGCCAGCAGCTGGGGGACAGGGGAGTGGGGCCACACTGAAGCTTTCTTT
CDR3aa: CASSWGTGEWGHTEAFF

d_gene: -
v_gene: TRBV2
abundance: -
j_gene: TRBJ2-4
CDR3nt: TGTGCCAGCAGTGAGGCACCTCAAGCCAAAAACATTCAGTACTTC
CDR3aa: CASSEAPQAKNIQYF

d_gene: TRBD2
v_gene: TRBV27
abundance: -
j_gene: TRBJ2-3
CDR3nt: TGTGCCAGCAGTTTACTCGGGAGGGCAGCGGATACGCAGTATTTT
CDR3aa: CASSLLGRAADTQYF

d_gene: TRBD2
v_gene: TRBV29-1
abundance: -
j_gene: TRBJ2-1
CDR3nt: TGCAGCGTTGAAGGCGGACTAGCGGGAGTCTCTTATGAGCAGTTCTTC
CDR3aa: CSVEGGLAGVSYEQFF

d_gene: -
v_gene: TRBV30
abundance: -
j_gene: TRBJ1-2
CDR3nt: TGTGCCTGGAGAGGGGAGGGAGGTGGCTACACCTTC
CDR3aa: CAWRGEGGGYTF

d_gene: -
v_gene: TRBV5-5
abundance: -
j_gene: TRBJ2-1
CDR3nt: TGTGCCAGCAGCTCGACTTGGACAGTGATCTACAATGAGCAGTTCTTC
CDR3aa: CASSSTWTVIYNEQFF

d_gene: -
v_gene: TRBV30
abundance: -
j_gene: TRBJ2-5
CDR3nt: TGTGCCTGGAGTGGAATGACAGGCCAAGAGACCCAGTACTTC
CDR3aa: CAWSGMTGQETQYF

d_gene: -
v_gene: TRBV10-3
abundance: -
j_gene: TRBJ2-7
CDR3nt: TGTGCCATCAGTGACAGCTACGAGCAGTACTTC
CDR3aa: CAISDSYEQYF

d_gene: TRBD1
v_gene: TRBV27
abundance: -
j_gene: TRBJ1-5
CDR3nt: TGTGCCAGCTGCCCGGGACAGGGCTGCAATCAGCCCCAGCATTTT
CDR3aa: CASCPGQGCNQPQHF

d_gene: TRBD2
v_gene: TRBV9
abundance: -
j_gene: TRBJ2-4
CDR3nt: TGTGCCAGCAGCGATCCCCAGGCGGCTAGCGGGAAAAACATTCAGTACTTC
CDR3aa: CASSDPQAASGKNIQYF

d_gene: -
v_gene: TRBV28
abundance: -
j_gene: TRBJ2-1
CDR3nt: TGTGCCAGCGTCCTGGCGGGTACTTACAATGAGCAGTTCTTC
CDR3aa: CASVLAGTYNEQFF

d_gene: TRBD2
v_gene: TRBV27
abundance: -
j_gene: TRBJ2-7
CDR3nt: TGTGCCAGCAGCATAGCGGGAGGTTCCTACGAGCAGTACTTC
CDR3aa: CASSIAGGSYEQYF

d_gene: TRBD1
v_gene: TRBV7-2
abundance: -
j_gene: TRBJ2-7
CDR3nt: TGTGCCAGCAGCTGGGCACAGGGGGCTTACGAGCAGTACTTC
CDR3aa: CASSWAQGAYEQYF